These T cell receptor beta chains were read from a single sample in a study of shared clonotypes between healthy human individuals. Data came from immunoSEQ multiplex PCR; TCRdb stores just in-frame clones and leaves some out. This table has about 520,000 clones, over 70% appearing once. Sequenced: PBMCs. Receptors were obtained from a woman between 35 and 50 years old in good health. Some clones in this sample may be carry-over from other donors' samples. The CDR3 runs from the conserved cysteine through the conserved F or W. Each record gives: D gene, J gene, clone size, V gene, CDR3 protein, CDR3 DNA. D genes are given only for firm matches. Size tells how often a clone was seen (once, few, many) or the class of an expanded clone, and some rows leave it out.

d_call: TRBD1; j_call: TRBJ2-7; clone_size: -; v_call: TRBV6-1; cdr3_aa: CASSARTGSPYEQYF; cdr3_nt: TGTGCCAGCAGTGCTAGGACAGGGTCTCCTTACGAGCAGTACTTC
d_call: -; j_call: TRBJ2-7; clone_size: -; v_call: TRBV5-1; cdr3_aa: CASRPGDEQYF; cdr3_nt: TGCGCCAGCAGGCCCGGGGACGAGCAGTACTTC
d_call: -; j_call: TRBJ2-3; clone_size: -; v_call: TRBV7-2; cdr3_aa: CASSSLDTQYF; cdr3_nt: TGTGCCAGCAGCTCACTCGATACGCAGTATTTT
d_call: TRBD1; j_call: TRBJ2-7; clone_size: -; v_call: TRBV5-1; cdr3_aa: CASGYRGNAYEQYF; cdr3_nt: TGCGCCAGCGGTTACAGGGGGAACGCCTACGAGCAGTACTTC
d_call: TRBD1; j_call: TRBJ2-6; clone_size: few; v_call: TRBV9; cdr3_aa: CASSPITGAGANVLTF; cdr3_nt: TGTGCCAGCAGCCCGATCACAGGGGCTGGGGCCAACGTCCTGACTTTC
d_call: -; j_call: TRBJ1-2; clone_size: -; v_call: TRBV7-9; cdr3_aa: CASSFEGTYGYTF; cdr3_nt: TGTGCCAGCAGCTTTGAGGGGACTTATGGCTACACCTTC
d_call: -; j_call: TRBJ2-7; clone_size: -; v_call: TRBV7-3; cdr3_aa: CASSLGPGGIFEQYF; cdr3_nt: TGTGCCAGCAGCTTAGGTCCAGGAGGGATCTTCGAGCAGTACTTC
d_call: -; j_call: TRBJ1-5; clone_size: -; v_call: TRBV28; cdr3_aa: CASSLIGGSNQPQHF; cdr3_nt: TGTGCCAGCAGTTTAATAGGGGGAAGCAATCAGCCCCAGCATTTT
d_call: -; j_call: TRBJ1-1; clone_size: -; v_call: TRBV18; cdr3_aa: CASSPFGQPGTEAFF; cdr3_nt: TGTGCCAGCTCACCATTCGGACAGCCGGGAACTGAAGCTTTCTTT
d_call: -; j_call: TRBJ1-5; clone_size: -; v_call: TRBV10-3; cdr3_aa: CAISEGGFEQPQHF; cdr3_nt: TGTGCCATCAGTGAAGGAGGGTTCGAACAGCCCCAGCATTTT
d_call: TRBD1; j_call: TRBJ1-5; clone_size: -; v_call: TRBV28; cdr3_aa: CASSLRPTGGWNQPQHF; cdr3_nt: TGTGCCAGCAGCCTACGGCCTACAGGGGGCTGGAATCAGCCCCAGCATTTT
d_call: -; j_call: TRBJ1-1; clone_size: -; v_call: TRBV5-5; cdr3_aa: CASSFQGFDTEAFF; cdr3_nt: TGTGCCAGCAGCTTCCAGGGTTTTGACACTGAAGCTTTCTTT
d_call: -; j_call: TRBJ1-2; clone_size: -; v_call: TRBV5-6; cdr3_aa: CASSYSGAGYTF; cdr3_nt: TGTGCCAGCAGCTATTCAGGGGCTGGCTACACCTTC
d_call: -; j_call: TRBJ1-1; clone_size: -; v_call: TRBV5-6; cdr3_aa: CASSLVGIGTTEAFF; cdr3_nt: TGTGCCAGCAGCTTGGTGGGCATCGGCACCACTGAAGCTTTCTTT
d_call: TRBD1; j_call: TRBJ1-5; clone_size: -; v_call: TRBV11-3; cdr3_aa: CASSVRTGQVINQPQHF; cdr3_nt: TGTGCCAGCAGCGTCCGAACGGGACAGGTGATCAATCAGCCCCAGCATTTT
d_call: -; j_call: TRBJ2-3; clone_size: -; v_call: TRBV28; cdr3_aa: CASLQRGSDTQYF; cdr3_nt: TGTGCCAGCCTACAGAGGGGGTCAGATACGCAGTATTTT
d_call: TRBD2; j_call: TRBJ2-5; clone_size: many; v_call: TRBV5-1; cdr3_aa: CASTNWGGSGETQYF; cdr3_nt: TGCGCCAGCACCAATTGGGGCGGGAGTGGGGAGACCCAGTACTTC
d_call: -; j_call: TRBJ2-3; clone_size: -; v_call: TRBV30; cdr3_aa: CAWTLGLGTDTQYF; cdr3_nt: TGTGCCTGGACCTTGGGACTGGGCACAGATACGCAGTATTTT
d_call: TRBD1; j_call: TRBJ1-2; clone_size: -; v_call: TRBV25-1; cdr3_aa: CASSPGGNNYGYTF; cdr3_nt: TGTGCCAGCAGCCCAGGGGGGAATAACTATGGCTACACCTTC
d_call: TRBD2; j_call: TRBJ2-7; clone_size: -; v_call: TRBV7-2; cdr3_aa: CASSVAGGTYEQYF; cdr3_nt: TGTGCCAGCAGCGTAGCGGGAGGGACCTACGAGCAGTACTTC
d_call: -; j_call: TRBJ1-2; clone_size: -; v_call: TRBV6-1; cdr3_aa: CARSPVAEDGYAF; cdr3_nt: TGTGCCAGAAGTCCAGTAGCGGAAGATGGCTACGCCTTC
d_call: -; j_call: TRBJ2-3; clone_size: -; v_call: TRBV9; cdr3_aa: CASSVAGLNTQYF; cdr3_nt: TGTGCCAGCAGCGTGGCAGGACTAAATACGCAGTATTTT
d_call: -; j_call: TRBJ1-2; clone_size: -; v_call: TRBV5-4; cdr3_aa: CASSPDGNYGYTF; cdr3_nt: TGTGCCAGCAGCCCGGACGGGAACTATGGCTACACCTTC
d_call: -; j_call: TRBJ1-2; clone_size: -; v_call: TRBV30; cdr3_aa: CAWTSLGHYGYTF; cdr3_nt: TGTGCCTGGACTTCGTTGGGGCACTATGGCTACACCTTC
d_call: -; j_call: TRBJ2-5; clone_size: -; v_call: TRBV15; cdr3_aa: CATSRDISLGETQYF; cdr3_nt: TGTGCCACCAGCAGAGACATTTCTCTGGGGGAGACCCAGTACTTC
d_call: -; j_call: TRBJ1-1; clone_size: -; v_call: TRBV19; cdr3_aa: CASKWGENTEAFF; cdr3_nt: TGTGCCAGTAAGTGGGGAGAGAACACTGAAGCTTTCTTT
d_call: TRBD1; j_call: TRBJ2-7; clone_size: -; v_call: TRBV4-3; cdr3_aa: CASSHRTGDYEQYF; cdr3_nt: TGCGCCAGCAGCCACCGGACAGGGGACTACGAGCAGTACTTC
d_call: -; j_call: TRBJ2-2; clone_size: -; v_call: TRBV2; cdr3_aa: CASNGPNTGELFF; cdr3_nt: TGTGCCAGCAACGGGCCGAACACCGGGGAGCTGTTTTTT
d_call: -; j_call: TRBJ1-1; clone_size: -; v_call: TRBV30; cdr3_aa: CAWSVERNTEAFF; cdr3_nt: TGTGCCTGGAGTGTAGAGAGGAACACTGAAGCTTTCTTT
d_call: -; j_call: TRBJ1-2; clone_size: -; v_call: TRBV6-1; cdr3_aa: CASSPTSGDGYTF; cdr3_nt: TGTGCCAGCAGCCCCACCTCGGGGGATGGCTACACCTTC
d_call: -; j_call: TRBJ2-1; clone_size: -; v_call: TRBV7-9; cdr3_aa: CASSFCGEYCEQFF; cdr3_nt: TGTGCCAGCAGCTTTTGCGGGGAATATTGTGAGCAGTTCTTC
d_call: -; j_call: TRBJ2-5; clone_size: -; v_call: TRBV5-1; cdr3_aa: CASSSQGSQETQYF; cdr3_nt: TGCGCCAGCAGCTCGCAGGGTTCCCAAGAGACCCAGTACTTC
d_call: -; j_call: TRBJ2-7; clone_size: once; v_call: TRBV6-6; cdr3_aa: CASSRADPYEQYF; cdr3_nt: TGTGCCAGCAGCCGGGCGGACCCCTACGAGCAGTACTTC
d_call: -; j_call: TRBJ1-4; clone_size: few; v_call: TRBV16; cdr3_aa: CASSQSTGTGGEKLFF; cdr3_nt: TGTGCCAGCAGCCAATCTACCGGGACCGGGGGTGAAAAACTGTTTTTT